Each of the 16 T cell receptor beta chains below was sequenced from the same sample in a study of T cell responses to AZD1222 COVID-19 vaccine. The assay was immunoSEQ multiplex PCR, and TCRdb's table has in-frame clones only and misses some. The repertoire consists of tens of thousands of clones, with approximately 84% occurring once and the leading ten covering around 16%. The input for sequencing was peripheral blood, taken on day 0 of AZD1222 vaccination. These receptors all stem from an adult in good health.

V usage is TRBV9 and J usage is TRBJ2-5; the match to TRBD2 covers 12 bases. The CDR3 has 17 residues. CDR1 SGDLS and CDR2 YYNGEE come from the germline V gene. V lost 2 bases to trimming and J lost 5 bases; unmatched junction nucleotides: 10. The CDR3 region is CASSVSLTSGSPETQYF. The DNA for the CDR3 is TGTGCCAGCAGCGTGAGTTTGACTAGCGGGAGTCCGGAGACCCAGTACTTC.

V usage is TRBV5-1 and J usage is TRBJ2-3, with TRBD2 identical over 9 bases. Germline-derived CDR1 and CDR2 are SGHRS and YFSETQ. The junction had 4 bases not matched to a gene; V was cut back by 2 bases and J by 6 bases. This CDR3 is built from 14 residues. The DNA of the CDR3 is TGCGCCAGCAGCTTCAGCGGGGGGAGGGATACGCAGTATTTT. This translates into CASSFSGGRDTQYF.

The chain is built from TRBV3-1 (or the pseudogene TRBV3-2) and TRBJ1-2; 7 bases align to TRBD1. The ends lost 2 bases at V and 8 bases at J; junction bases unmatched: 2. This CDR3 has 12 amino acids. Germline CDR1 reads LGHDT; CDR2 reads YNNKEL (reference sequence). The DNA of the CDR3 is TGTGCCAGCAGCCAAAGGGGGCACGGCTACACCTTC. Its protein product is CASSQRGHGYTF.

The gene calls are TRBV7-9 and TRBJ2-1; D gene ambiguous. This CDR3 has 11 residues. With 3 bases removed from V and 8 bases from J, the gap between germline ends came to 5 bases. Germline CDR1 and CDR2: SEHNR and FQNEAQ (reference sequence). The CDR3: CASSFTHEQFF. The CDR3 coding sequence is TGTGCCAGCAGCTTTACGCATGAGCAGTTCTTC.

The V gene is TRBV7-8, the J gene TRBJ2-3, with D maybe TRBD1 (6 bases). The ends were cut back, 5 bases at V and 2 bases at J, with 11 bases in the middle. CDR1 SGHVS and CDR2 FQNEAQ come from the germline V gene. The CDR3 extends over 14 amino acids. CDR3 region: CASSHRTVTDTQYF. CDR3 nucleotides: TGTGCCAGCAGCCACCGGACAGTCACAGATACGCAGTATTTT. The full variable domain, rest sourced from reference TRBV7-8 and TRBJ2-3, is GAGVSQSPRYKVAKRGQDVALRCDPISGHVSLFWYQQALGQGPEFLTYFQNEAQLDKSGLPSDRFFAERPEGSVSTLKIQRTQQEDSAVYLCASSHRTVTDTQYFGPGTRLTVL.

The chain links TRBV5-1 to TRBJ2-1; 9 positions match TRBD2. Germline assignment: CDR1 SGHRS and CDR2 YFSETQ. V lost 3 bases and J lost 6; bases outside the gene matches: 22. The CDR3 loop spans 20 amino acids. This CDR3 reads CASSYPPPGVAGALGNEQFF. The CDR3 region has the DNA TGCGCCAGCAGCTACCCGCCTCCGGGGGTAGCGGGGGCGTTAGGCAATGAGCAGTTCTTC.

J is TRBJ2-2 and V is TRBV5-4; 8 nucleotides align to TRBD1. V dropped 5 bases and J dropped 3; count of bases not matched to a gene: 9. The germline CDR1 and CDR2 sequences are SGHNT and YYREEE (reference sequence). This CDR3 spans 16 amino acids. The CDR3 DNA follows: TGTGCCAGCAGGCGTACAGGGGGAGGTGACACCGGGGAGCTGTTTTTT. Protein sequence: CASRRTGGGDTGELFF.

The chain has TRBV18 and TRBJ1-6, with 11 bases aligning to TRBD1. V was clipped by 3 bases and J by 14 bases; unmatched bases: 15. The CDR3 is 17 amino acids. Germline assignment: CDR1 KGHSH and CDR2 LQKENI. As DNA, the CDR3 is TGTGCCAGCTCACCGGAACTACCGGGACAGGGGGTTGGGACCCTCCACTTT. It is translated as CASSPELPGQGVGTLHF.

The gene calls are TRBV19 and TRBJ2-7; 8 bases line up with TRBD1. Germline values: CDR1 LNHDA, CDR2 SQIVND (reference sequence). The CDR3 length is 15 residues. The trim removed 5 bases at V and 2 bases at J, leaving 8 bases unmatched. In DNA form, the CDR3 reads TGTGCCAGTAGTCCCCGAGACAGGGGTCCCTACGAGCAGTACTTC. It yields the protein CASSPRDRGPYEQYF.

J is TRBJ1-4 and V is TRBV19; no clear D gene. This CDR3 is built from 14 residues. The V gene lost 7 bases and the J gene lost 7 bases, with 16 bases spanning the gap. CDR1 and CDR2 from the germline V gene are LNHDA and SQIVND (reference sequence). This CDR3 reads CASMARNLGEKLFF. In DNA form, the CDR3 reads TGTGCCAGTATGGCCCGGAACCTTGGTGAAAAACTGTTTTTT.

Note on this clone: The conserved phenylalanine or tryptophan normally closing the CDR3 is absent here, so this likely arose from a read error. It is unclear where the CDR3 begins or ends on the DNA, so no DNA is shown, and the CDR3 is as TCRdb lists it. The chain has TRBV5-1 and TRBJ2-7; the D call of TRBD1 is as the table states it, not checked on the DNA. Germline V gives CDR1 SGHRS, CDR2 YFSETQ. The CDR3 sequence runs 10 residues, both termini included. The CDR3 here is CASSLYRVVP.

This chain links TRBV10-3 with TRBJ1-6, with 11 nucleotides matching TRBD1. The V segment lost 3 bases and the J segment 12 bases; nucleotides outside the gene matches: 7. The germline gives CDR1 ENHRY, CDR2 SYGVKD. The CDR3 is 15 residues long. Here the CDR3 reads CAISEHGQGAVPLHF. The CDR3 bases are TGTGCCATCAGTGAACACGGACAGGGGGCGGTACCCCTCCACTTT.

This clone was found once. The chain links TRBV27 to TRBJ2-7; no reliable D call. The CDR3 sequence is 11 residues long. The germline V gene encodes CDR1 MNHEY and CDR2 SMNVEV (reference sequence). V was shortened by 8 bases and J by 6 bases, with 11 bases between the two germline ends. CDR3 protein: CASSMGIEQYF. CDR3 in DNA: TGTGCCAGCTCAATGGGGATCGAGCAGTACTTC.

The chain combines TRBV5-1 with TRBJ2-7; D gene unclear. The CDR3 extends over 10 amino acids. In germline, CDR1 is SGHRS, CDR2 YFSETQ. Deletions cut 1 base from V and 4 bases from J, with 0 bases between. The DNA of the CDR3 is TGCGCCAGCAGCTTGTACGAGCAGTACTTC. Its translation is CASSLYEQYF.

V and J are TRBV18 and TRBJ1-3, with no clear D. Trimming cost V 2 bases and J 2 bases, with 10 bases left between them. The germline CDR1 and CDR2 sequences are KGHSH and LQKENI. The CDR3 runs 15 residues. The CDR3 sequence is CASSPSRDAGNTIYF. DNA for the CDR3: TGTGCCAGCTCACCAAGTAGGGATGCTGGAAACACCATATATTTT.

V and J are TRBV7-9 and TRBJ1-2; 11 nucleotides align to TRBD1. The CDR3 spans 16 residues. Trimming took 1 base from V and 0 from J; bases not matched to a gene: 1. Germline CDR1 is SEHNR and CDR2 is FQNEAQ (reference sequence). The CDR3 loop reads CASSLGTGGPNYGYTF. CDR3 coding DNA: TGTGCCAGCAGCTTAGGGACAGGGGGCCCTAACTATGGCTACACCTTC. Using reference TRBV7-9 and TRBJ1-2 for the parts outside the CDR3, the full variable domain is DTGVSQNPRHKITKRGQNVTFRCDPISEHNRLYWYRQTLGQGPEFLTYFQNEAQLEKSRLLSDRFSAERPKGSFSTLEIQRTEQGDSAMYLCASSLGTGGPNYGYTFGSGTRLTVV.